This T cell receptor (beta chain) was obtained from a study of blood T cell repertoires in COVID-19. The CDR3 has 14 amino acids. CDR1 and CDR2 (germline): SGHNT, YYREEE (reference sequence). Trimming took off 6 bases at V and 1 base at J, with 12 bases between the two ends. The method was immunoSEQ multiplex PCR; TCRdb's version includes in-frame clones alone and lacks a portion of them. The sample consists of approximately 150,000 clones, around 83% of them appearing once. This TCR derives from a man aged 35-49 years with acute or convalescent COVID-19. This chain uses TRBV5-4 with TRBJ2-3; TRBD1 is a possible D gene (5 bases). Material: peripheral blood. The DNA of the CDR3 is TGTGCCAGCAACCCATTACAGGGCACAGATACGCAGTATTTT. It encodes CASNPLQGTDTQYF.